Below are 16 T cell receptor beta chains sequenced from a single sample in a study of blood T cell repertoires in COVID-19. Method: immunoSEQ multiplex PCR; TCRdb's copy keeps in-frame clones and lacks some. Of 300,000 to 350,000 clones in the sample, roughly 88% were seen once. Input material: PBMCs or T cells enriched from blood (not recorded which). The receptors derive from a man younger than 40 who had recovered from COVID-19.

The rearrangement links TRBV24-1 to TRBJ1-5; 7 positions match TRBD1. This CDR3 region has 16 residues. Germline values: CDR1 KGHDR, CDR2 SFDVKD. With V trimmed by 4 bases and J by 3 bases, 8 bases remained unmatched. CDR3 sequence reads: CATSDSRQGDNQPQHF. DNA of the CDR3: TGTGCCACCAGTGACTCGAGACAGGGCGACAATCAGCCCCAGCATTTT.

V and J are TRBV6-5 and TRBJ1-2; TRBD1 aligns across 7 bases. After removal of 4 bases from V and 6 bases from J, the junction contained 11 bases not matched to a gene. CDR1 is MNHEY and CDR2 is SVGAGI in the germline V gene. The CDR3 is 15 amino acids. Written as DNA, the CDR3 is TGTGCCAGCAGTTCACCGACAGGGAGAGGTGATGGCTACACCTTC. The encoded protein is CASSSPTGRGDGYTF.

The J gene is TRBJ2-2, the V gene TRBV6-2 or TRBV6-3; D perhaps matches TRBD2 (5 bases). From germline, CDR1 is MNHEY and CDR2 SVGEGT. This CDR3 region has 16 residues. Trimming left V 5 bases short and J 6 bases short, with 19 bases between. The CDR3 protein is CASSARPSRQAGELFF. The CDR3, as DNA: TGTGCCAGCAGTGCCAGACCTAGCAGGCAGGCCGGGGAGCTGTTTTTT.

This clone was seen a single time. CDR3 bases: TGTGCCTGGAGACTACAGGGAGGGGCTTTCTTT. Residues: CAWRLQGGAFF. The chain combines TRBV30 with TRBJ1-1; maybe TRBD1 (6 bases). The CDR3 is made up of 11 amino acids. Germline CDR1 reads GTSNPN; CDR2 reads SVGIG (reference sequence). The V and J ends lost 3 bases and 11 bases respectively, with 13 bases between them.

The chain employs TRBV5-6 and TRBJ2-3; D perhaps matches TRBD1 (5 bases). Deletions cut 2 bases from V and 6 bases from J, with 19 bases between. Germline V gene sequence: CDR1 SGHDT, CDR2 YYEEEE. This CDR3 contains 16 residues. The CDR3 protein is CASSFSLKGVTDTQYF. The CDR3 nucleotides are TGTGCCAGCAGCTTTAGTTTAAAAGGGGTTACCGATACGCAGTATTTT.

The chain links TRBV4-1 to TRBJ2-1; TRBD2 matches at 9 bases. The V gene's germline CDR1 is MGHRA and CDR2 YSYEKL. The CDR3 is 15 residues long. V shed 4 bases, J shed 7 bases, and the junction held 8 bases outside the gene matches. CDR3 amino acids: CASSLASSGVNEQFF. The CDR3 bases are TGCGCCAGCAGCCTCGCTTCTAGCGGGGTAAATGAGCAGTTCTTC.

The gene calls are TRBV7-2 and TRBJ2-7, with a weak D call TRBD2 (5 bases). Germline CDR1 and CDR2: SGHTA and FQGNSA. Trimming pared 2 bases from V and 6 bases from J, leaving 11 bases between. CDR3 size: 13 residues. CDR3 DNA: TGTGCCAGCAGCTTAACGCGGGTTGGCGAGCAGTACTTC. Translating gives CASSLTRVGEQYF.

The rearrangement uses TRBV9 and TRBJ1-5; no clear D gene. Between the trimmed V and J ends, which lost 3 bases and 0 bases, there was a span of 10 bases. The CDR3 has 15 amino acids. Per germline, CDR1 SGDLS and CDR2 YYNGEE. CDR3 loop: CASSATRASNQPQHF. The CDR3 bases are TGTGCCAGCAGCGCTACTAGGGCTAGCAATCAGCCCCAGCATTTT.

The chain is built from TRBV5-1 and TRBJ2-1, with TRBD1 matching 9 bases. V was clipped by 4 bases and J by 6 bases; unmatched bases: 2. The CDR3 contains 13 residues. Germline V gives CDR1 SGHRS, CDR2 YFSETQ. The CDR3 spells CASSADRGNEQFF. The CDR3, as DNA: TGCGCCAGCAGCGCGGACAGGGGCAATGAGCAGTTCTTC.

This clone has just one count. This sequence joins TRBV10-2 and TRBJ1-2; D unclear. There are 14 residues in the CDR3. V lost 1 base to trimming and J lost 4 bases, with 10 bases between them. The germline CDR1 and CDR2 sequences are WSHSY and SAAADI. CDR3 region: CASSELGYGYGYTF. CDR3 nucleotide sequence: TGCGCCAGCAGTGAGTTGGGCTATGGCTATGGCTACACCTTC.

The CDR3 nucleotides are TGCGCCAGCAGCTTGGGACAGTACCCCCCTAATGAGCAGTTCTTC. It specifies CASSLGQYPPNEQFF. The rearrangement joins TRBV5-1 to TRBJ2-1; tentatively, D is TRBD1 (5 bases). Trimming stripped 0 bases from V and 7 bases from J, with 14 bases between. Germline V gene data show CDR1 as SGHRS and CDR2 as YFSETQ. The CDR3 covers 15 residues.

The chain is built from TRBV6-5 and TRBJ1-3; TRBD1 matches at 7 bases. The CDR3 runs 12 residues. Germline V CDR1 and CDR2: MNHEY, SVGAGI. V gave up 6 bases and J gave up 11 bases; unmatched junction bases: 7. The CDR3 loop reads CASRTSGQSIYF. CDR3 coding DNA: TGTGCCAGCAGGACCTCGGGACAGTCCATATATTTT.

The J gene is TRBJ2-1, the V gene TRBV4-1; 10 bases line up with TRBD2. V shed 4 bases, J shed 5 bases, and the junction held 14 bases outside the gene matches. The CDR3 totals 18 residues. CDR1 and CDR2 (germline): MGHRA, YSYEKL. The CDR3 is CASSPALAGRRKNNEQFF. Here the CDR3 DNA reads TGCGCCAGCAGCCCAGCACTAGCGGGGCGACGCAAAAACAATGAGCAGTTCTTC.

V usage is TRBV4-1 and J usage is TRBJ1-5; TRBD1 aligns across 7 bases. Trimming removed 4 bases from V and 4 bases from J; junction bases left unmatched: 10. This CDR3 is 16 amino acids long. Germline lookup yields CDR1 MGHRA and CDR2 YSYEKL. CDR3: CASSPRPGQENQPQHF. The CDR3 nucleotides are TGCGCCAGCAGCCCCCGACCCGGACAGGAAAATCAGCCCCAGCATTTT.

This rearrangement joins TRBV10-3 to TRBJ1-2; possible D gene TRBD1, 6 bases. CDR3 length: 13 residues. The germline CDR1 and CDR2 sequences are ENHRY and SYGVKD. Trimming pared 6 bases from V and 5 bases from J, leaving 13 bases between. DNA of the CDR3: TGTGCCATCAGCAGGACAGCTTATTATGGCTACACCTTC. This gives the protein CAISRTAYYGYTF.

A word on this clone: The same CDR3 arises from other DNA sequences in this sample as well. This chain connects TRBV5-5 to TRBJ1-1, with D possibly being TRBD1 (6 bases). CDR1 and CDR2 from the germline V gene are SGHKS and YYEKEE (reference sequence). CDR3 length: 13 amino acids. V was shortened by 3 bases and J by 1 base, with 7 bases between the two germline ends. CDR3 coding DNA: TGTGCCAGCAGCTGGGGACAGAACACTGAAGCTTTCTTT. This encodes CASSWGQNTEAFF. Full variable domain (rest looked up from reference TRBV5-5 and TRBJ1-1): DAGVTQSPTHLIKTRGQQVTLRCSPISGHKSVSWYQQVLGQGPQFIFQYYEKEERGRGNFPDRFSARQFPNYSSELNVNALLLGDSALYLCASSWGQNTEAFFGQGTRLTVV.